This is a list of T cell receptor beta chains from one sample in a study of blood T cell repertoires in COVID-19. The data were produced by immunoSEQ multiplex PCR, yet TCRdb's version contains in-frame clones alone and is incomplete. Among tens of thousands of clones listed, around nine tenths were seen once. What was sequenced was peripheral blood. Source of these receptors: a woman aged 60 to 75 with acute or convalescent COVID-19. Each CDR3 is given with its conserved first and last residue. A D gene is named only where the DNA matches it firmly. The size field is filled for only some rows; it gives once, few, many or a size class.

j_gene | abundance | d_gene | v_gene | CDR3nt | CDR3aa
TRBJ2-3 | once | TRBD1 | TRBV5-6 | TGTGCCAGCAGCTTGGGACAGGGGGCAGATACGCAGTATTTT | CASSLGQGADTQYF
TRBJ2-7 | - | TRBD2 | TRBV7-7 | TGTGCCAGCAGCTTAAGGGCGGGAGGAGGCTACGAGCAGTACTTC | CASSLRAGGGYEQYF
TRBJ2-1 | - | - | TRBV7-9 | TGTGCCAGCAGCTTACGAGGGGGGGCCTACAATGAGCAGTTCTTC | CASSLRGGAYNEQFF
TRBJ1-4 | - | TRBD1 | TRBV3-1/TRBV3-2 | TGTGCCAGCAGCCAATCAGGGACAGGGGGTGAAAAACTGTTTTTT | CASSQSGTGGEKLFF
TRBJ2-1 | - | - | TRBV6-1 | TGTGCCAGCAGTGACCCCGGACAGTTTGATGAGCAGTTCTTC | CASSDPGQFDEQFF
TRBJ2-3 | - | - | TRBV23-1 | TGCGCCAGGGCTGATTCTAGAGAATGCACAGATACGCAGTATTTT | CARADSRECTDTQYF
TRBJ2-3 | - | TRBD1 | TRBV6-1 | TGTGCCAGCAGTGAAAACAGGGGGAGCACAGATACGCAGTATTTT | CASSENRGSTDTQYF
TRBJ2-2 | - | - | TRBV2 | TGTGCCAGCAGTCCCAGTGGTAGCGGGAACACCGGGGAGCTGTTTTTT | CASSPSGSGNTGELFF
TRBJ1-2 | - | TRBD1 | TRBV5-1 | TGCGCCAGCAGCCCGATACGGGACAGCTTAAACTATGGCTACACCTTC | CASSPIRDSLNYGYTF
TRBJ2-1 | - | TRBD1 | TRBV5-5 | TGTGCCAGCAGCTTTACAGGGGACAATGAGCAGTTCTTC | CASSFTGDNEQFF